This T cell receptor beta chain stems from a study of T cell responses to AZD1222 COVID-19 vaccine. Study-wide findings and caveats: Reports say nearly half of spike-specific TCRs go after unmutated variant regions.

On this clone itself: Its specificity is not known.

Method: immunoSEQ multiplex PCR; TCRdb's copy keeps in-frame clones and lacks some. The data hold 150,000 to 250,000 clones, with 91% observed a single time. Second-dose recipients at about 4 or about 12 weeks were treated as one pooled group. The CDR3 runs 13 residues. CDR1 is MNHEY, CDR2 SMNVEV, per germline (reference sequence). Trimming shortened V by 9 bases and J by 0 bases, and 9 bases separated the two germline ends. The TCR originated in an adult who received the AZD1222 COVID-19 vaccine. Sequencing used peripheral blood, obtained 28 days after the second AZD1222 dose. This chain links TRBV27 with TRBJ1-3; D unclear. CDR3 bases: TGTGCCAGTCGAAGCAGCTCTGGAAACACCATATATTTT. The encoded protein is CASRSSSGNTIYF.